The 26 T cell receptor beta chains reported below all come from one sample, sequenced in a study of cytomegalovirus exposure and HLA in healthy donors. 13 Jbeta primers and 60 Vbeta primers were used for the PCR. Sequencing was performed with immunoSEQ multiplex PCR; in TCRdb, only in-frame clones are kept and a portion is missing. The table shows 130,000 to 150,000 clones, with less than 65% occurring only once. The sample comprised PBMCs. The receptors were sampled from a woman in her twenties or thirties in good health and CMV-seropositive.

The chain employs TRBV5-1 and TRBJ2-7; a weak D match, TRBD2 (6 bases). The V end lost 8 bases, the J end lost 0 bases, and 15 bases lay between the germline ends. The CDR3 runs 14 residues. Germline loops: CDR1 SGHRS, CDR2 YFSETQ. The CDR3 sequence: CASRPGVYSYEQYF. As DNA, the CDR3 is TGCGCCAGTCGCCCGGGGGTGTACTCCTACGAGCAGTACTTC.

The V and J genes are TRBV14 and TRBJ2-7, with D possibly being TRBD1 (5 bases). The CDR3 contains 14 residues. With 1 base removed from V and 6 bases from J, the gap between germline ends came to 13 bases. Germline V gene lookup returns CDR1 SGHDN and CDR2 FVKESK. CDR3 DNA sequence: TGTGCCAGCAGCCAAGCAGGGCAGGTTCGCGAGCAGTACTTC. Its translation: CASSQAGQVREQYF. The full variable domain, its missing parts supplied by reference TRBV14 and TRBJ2-7, is EAGVTQFPSHSVIEKGQTVTLRCDPISGHDNLYWYRRVMGKEIKFLLHFVKESKQDESGMPNNRFLAERTGGTYSTLKVQPAELEDSGVYFCASSQAGQVREQYFGPGTRLTVT.

The chain uses TRBV6-1 and TRBJ2-6, with D possibly matching TRBD2 (6 bases). The CDR3 is 15 residues long. CDR1 is MNHNS, CDR2 SASEGT, per germline. V lost 3 bases to trimming and J lost 1 base, with 7 bases between them. This CDR3 is CASSDAGSGANVLTF. CDR3 bases: TGTGCCAGCAGTGATGCGGGATCTGGGGCCAACGTCCTGACTTTC.

The chain has TRBV5-4 and TRBJ1-2; 8 bases align to TRBD1. This CDR3 has 13 amino acids. Germline CDR1 is SGHNT and CDR2 is YYREEE (reference sequence). J gave up 5 bases and V 4 bases, and 4 bases lay outside the gene matches. The CDR3 here is CASSRGQDYGYTF. For the CDR3, the DNA is TGTGCCAGCAGCAGGGGACAGGATTATGGCTACACCTTC.

The rearrangement uses TRBV10-3 and TRBJ2-3, with D possibly matching TRBD2 (6 bases). The CDR3 has 13 residues. Germline assignment: CDR1 ENHRY and CDR2 SYGVKD. V lost 8 bases and J lost 0, with 9 bases in between. CDR3 sequence reads: CAIGGTSTDTQYF. The CDR3 DNA reads as TGTGCCATCGGAGGGACTAGCACAGATACGCAGTATTTT.

The chain uses TRBV19 and TRBJ1-2, with 7 bases aligning to TRBD1. There are 15 residues in the CDR3. Trimming cost V 8 bases and J 7 bases; bases outside gene matches: 16. From germline, CDR1 is LNHDA and CDR2 SQIVND (reference sequence). CDR3: CASLRQGALHGGYTF. In nucleotides, the CDR3 is TGTGCCAGTCTACGACAGGGCGCCCTCCATGGTGGCTACACCTTC.

The chain has TRBV11-2 and TRBJ2-7, with 7 bases that match TRBD1. CDR3 length: 14 amino acids. The germline CDR1 and CDR2 sequences are SGHAT and FQNNGV. Germline trimming cut 5 bases from V and 2 bases from J; bases unmatched to any gene: 6. The CDR3 nucleotides read TGTGCCAGCAGCACTGACAGGGAGACCTACGAGCAGTACTTC. Translated: CASSTDRETYEQYF.

This clone appeared a few times. The rearrangement joins TRBV23-1 to TRBJ2-7; 7 bases are shared with TRBD1. TRBV23-1 is assigned to the ORF class and has an uncertain function. J lost 3 bases, V lost 7 bases, and 9 bases had no gene match. The CDR3 is made up of 14 amino acids. In DNA form, the CDR3 reads TGCGCCAGCAAGGGGGCTAACTCCCACTACGAGCAGTACTTC. Translating gives CASKGANSHYEQYF.

This clone showed up just a few times. Other DNA sequences in the same sample also yield this CDR3. This chain joins TRBV19 and TRBJ1-2; no definite D call. The V gene's germline CDR1 is LNHDA and CDR2 SQIVND (reference sequence). Between the trimmed V and J ends, which lost 5 bases and 1 base, there was a span of 5 bases. The CDR3 length is 12 residues. CDR3 nucleotide sequence: TGTGCCAGTAGTCTAAGTAACTATGGCTACACCTTC. This translates into CASSLSNYGYTF.

The rearrangement links TRBV6-1 to TRBJ1-5; unclear D gene. Germline CDR1 MNHNS, CDR2 SASEGT. This CDR3 is built from 15 residues. Trimming took off 0 bases at V and 9 bases at J, with 15 bases between the two ends. The CDR3 DNA sequence: TGTGCCAGCAGTGAAGCGGTGGCGGTCGGGGTGCCCCAGCATTTT. Translated: CASSEAVAVGVPQHF.

The gene calls are TRBV5-8 and TRBJ2-7; D is perhaps TRBD2 (5 bases). V lost 5 bases to trimming and J lost 7 bases, with 10 bases between them. The CDR3 extends over 11 amino acids. Looked up from germline, CDR1 is SGHTS and CDR2 is YDEGEE. CDR3 DNA: TGTGCCAGCAGGGACTCCGTGGAGCAGTACTTC. Residues: CASRDSVEQYF.

The V and J genes are TRBV6-5 and TRBJ1-6; the D is unclear. The CDR3 has 16 amino acids. CDR1 MNHEY and CDR2 SVGAGI come from the germline V gene. Between the trimmed V and J ends, which lost 0 bases and 4 bases, there was a span of 10 bases. The DNA for the CDR3 is TGTGCCAGCAGTTACTCGGCCGTACGTTATAATTCACCCCTCCACTTT. Amino acid sequence: CASSYSAVRYNSPLHF.

The chain has TRBV7-2 and TRBJ2-5; a possible D gene is TRBD1 (5 bases). CDR1 is SGHTA and CDR2 is FQGNSA in the germline V gene. V gave up 11 bases and J gave up 5 bases, with 18 bases separating them. The CDR3 totals 13 residues. CDR3 sequence reads: CASRRGVRETQYF. CDR3 in DNA: TGTGCCTCCAGAAGGGGCGTCCGGGAGACCCAGTACTTC.

This clone was observed a single time. The chain couples TRBV19 to TRBJ2-5; D might be TRBD2 (6 bases). Germline values: CDR1 LNHDA, CDR2 SQIVND (reference sequence). The CDR3 runs 14 residues. Trimming took off 5 bases at V and 3 bases at J, with 13 bases between the two ends. The CDR3 loop reads CASSPEVAEETQYF. CDR3 coding DNA: TGTGCCAGTAGTCCGGAGGTAGCGGAAGAGACCCAGTACTTC.

The chain couples TRBV5-1 to TRBJ2-3; TRBD2 matches 11 bases. This CDR3 is 15 amino acids long. V lost 4 bases, J lost 1 base, and 2 bases stayed unmatched. CDR1 SGHRS and CDR2 YFSETQ come from the germline V gene. The DNA of the CDR3 is TGCGCCAGCAGCCGTAGCGGGAGGGGCACAGATACGCAGTATTTT. Translation: CASSRSGRGTDTQYF.

Within the sample, this clone is medium-sized. This sample also contains other DNA sequences that code for the same CDR3. The J gene is TRBJ1-5, the V gene TRBV27, with 10 bases matching TRBD1. The CDR3 loop spans 14 amino acids. Per germline, CDR1 MNHEY and CDR2 SMNVEV (reference sequence). The V segment lost 4 bases and the J segment 4 bases; nucleotides outside the gene matches: 1. The CDR3 spells CASSWTGGNQPQHF. In DNA, the CDR3 is TGTGCCAGCAGTTGGACAGGGGGGAATCAGCCCCAGCATTTT.

The chain is built from TRBV19 and TRBJ1-2, with TRBD1 identical over 7 bases. Germline V gives CDR1 LNHDA, CDR2 SQIVND (reference sequence). The CDR3 sequence is 14 residues long. V gave up 0 bases and J gave up 13 bases; unmatched junction bases: 11. The CDR3 region is CASSIDRETGMGTF. CDR3 bases: TGTGCCAGTAGTATAGATCGGGAGACAGGGATGGGCACCTTC.

In DNA, the CDR3 is TGTGCCAGCAGCTTGGTCGGTCGGTGGGAAGCTTTCTTT. Encoded protein: CASSLVGRWEAFF. The V gene is TRBV11-3, the J gene TRBJ1-1; D not certain. The CDR3 is made up of 13 amino acids. Trimming stripped 3 bases from V and 8 bases from J, with 13 bases between. The germline V gene encodes CDR1 SGHNT and CDR2 YENEEA.

The V gene is TRBV9, the J gene TRBJ2-5; possible D gene TRBD1, 6 bases. The V and J ends lost 4 bases and 0 bases respectively, with 16 bases between them. Per germline, CDR1 SGDLS and CDR2 YYNGEE. The CDR3 runs 16 residues. CDR3 coding DNA: TGTGCCAGCAGCCCTCGGACAGTAAGTGACCAAGAGACCCAGTACTTC. This codes for CASSPRTVSDQETQYF.

This clone was seen more than once but under ten times. Other DNA sequences of this sample code for an identical CDR3. The CDR3 loop is CASSIAGSGANVLTF. DNA for the CDR3: TGTGCCAGTAGTATAGCCGGCTCTGGGGCCAACGTCCTGACTTTC. This chain uses TRBV19 with TRBJ2-6; no firm D call. This CDR3 has 15 residues. Germline CDR1 LNHDA, CDR2 SQIVND (reference sequence). Trimming removed 1 base from V and 0 bases from J, with 4 bases in between. Looking up the rest from reference TRBV19 and TRBJ2-6 gives the full variable domain: DGGITQSPKYLFRKEGQNVTLSCEQNLNHDAMYWYRQDPGQGLRLIYYSQIVNDFQKGDIAEGYSVSREKKESFPLTVTSAQKNPTAFYLCASSIAGSGANVLTFGAGSRLTVL.

The gene calls are TRBV5-4 and TRBJ2-3; 9 bases are a match to TRBD2. Germline V CDR1 and CDR2: SGHNT, YYREEE (reference sequence). With 0 bases clipped from V and 1 base from J, the junction kept 0 bases outside the gene matches. CDR3 length: 15 residues. The CDR3 bases are TGTGCCAGCAGCTTGGGACTAGCGGGCACAGATACGCAGTATTTT. Protein product: CASSLGLAGTDTQYF.

DNA of the CDR3: TGTGCCAGCAGCCCACAGAACACTGAAGCTTTCTTT. This codes for CASSPQNTEAFF. V and J are TRBV7-9 and TRBJ1-1; unclear D gene. Germline CDR1 is SEHNR and CDR2 is FQNEAQ (reference sequence). V dropped 5 bases and J dropped 1 base, with 5 bases sitting between them. The CDR3 runs to 12 residues.

Remarks on this clone: One junction end does not reproduce the germline sequence, and a read error may be involved. The chain is built from TRBV7-9 and TRBJ1-1; D gene uncertain. CDR1 SEHNR and CDR2 FQNEAQ come from the germline V gene (reference sequence). This CDR3 is 12 amino acids long. The CDR3 bases are TGTTCCAGCAGCGCGGAGGGCACTGAAGCTTTCTTT. This encodes CSSSAEGTEAFF.

This clone was seen a single time. CDR3 in amino acids: CASSLGRNTIYF. CDR3 nucleotide sequence: TGTGCCAGCAGTCTAGGTAGAAACACCATATATTTT. The chain is built from TRBV11-2 and TRBJ1-3; D remains unclear. Trimming shortened V by 6 bases and J by 5 bases, and 8 bases separated the two germline ends. CDR1 SGHAT and CDR2 FQNNGV come from the germline V gene. This CDR3 is built from 12 residues.

The rearrangement joins TRBV25-1 to TRBJ2-3; TRBD2 matches at 12 bases. J was trimmed by 5 bases and V by 5 bases; bases with no gene match: 8. This CDR3 has 16 residues. Germline values: CDR1 MGHDK, CDR2 SYGVNS. The CDR3 sequence is CASSPASGGARDTQYF. The DNA of the CDR3 is TGTGCCAGCAGTCCCGCTAGCGGGGGGGCCAGAGATACGCAGTATTTT.

CDR3 nucleotides: TGCGCCAGCAGCACACTAGCGGGAGTTGCTGGGGCCAACGTCCTGACTTTC. Residues: CASSTLAGVAGANVLTF. The genes are TRBV5-1 and TRBJ2-6, with 11 bases identical to TRBD2. The CDR3 is 17 amino acids. Germline CDR1 reads SGHRS; CDR2 reads YFSETQ. V trimming: 4 bases; J trimming: 2 bases; junction bases outside the gene matches: 5.